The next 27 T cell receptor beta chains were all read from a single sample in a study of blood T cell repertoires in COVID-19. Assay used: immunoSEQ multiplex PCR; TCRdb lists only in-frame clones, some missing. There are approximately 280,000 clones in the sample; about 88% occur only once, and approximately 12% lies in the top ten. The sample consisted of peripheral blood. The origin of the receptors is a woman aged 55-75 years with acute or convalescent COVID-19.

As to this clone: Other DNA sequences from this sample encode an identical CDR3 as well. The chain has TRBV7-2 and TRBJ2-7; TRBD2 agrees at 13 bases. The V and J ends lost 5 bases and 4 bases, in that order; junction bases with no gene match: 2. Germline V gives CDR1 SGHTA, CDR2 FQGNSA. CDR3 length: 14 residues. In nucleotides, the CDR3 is TGTGCCAGCAGCCCACTAGCGGGAGGGTACGAGCAGTACTTC. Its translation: CASSPLAGGYEQYF.

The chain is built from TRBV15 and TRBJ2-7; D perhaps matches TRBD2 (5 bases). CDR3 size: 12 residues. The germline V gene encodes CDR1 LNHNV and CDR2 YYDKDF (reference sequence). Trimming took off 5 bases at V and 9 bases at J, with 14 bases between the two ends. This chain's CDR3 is CATSEMRARQYF. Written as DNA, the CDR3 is TGTGCCACCAGCGAGATGAGGGCTCGGCAGTACTTC.

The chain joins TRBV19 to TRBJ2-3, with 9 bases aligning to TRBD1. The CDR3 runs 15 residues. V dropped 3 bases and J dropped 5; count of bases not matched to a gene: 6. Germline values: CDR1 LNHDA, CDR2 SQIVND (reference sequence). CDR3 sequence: CASSIGTGYGDTQYF. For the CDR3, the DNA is TGTGCCAGTAGTATCGGGACAGGGTATGGAGATACGCAGTATTTT.

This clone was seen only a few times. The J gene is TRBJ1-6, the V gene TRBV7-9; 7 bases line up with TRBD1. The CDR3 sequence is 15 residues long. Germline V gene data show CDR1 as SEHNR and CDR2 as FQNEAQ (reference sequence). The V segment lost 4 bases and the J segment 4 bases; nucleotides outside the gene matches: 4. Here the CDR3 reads CASSSRDSYNSPLHF. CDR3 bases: TGTGCCAGCAGCTCAAGGGACAGTTATAATTCACCCCTCCACTTT.

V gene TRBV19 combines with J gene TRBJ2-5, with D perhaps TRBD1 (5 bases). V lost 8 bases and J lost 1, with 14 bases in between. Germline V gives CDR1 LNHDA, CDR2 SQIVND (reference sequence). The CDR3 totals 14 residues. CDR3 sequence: CASGPRASQETQYF. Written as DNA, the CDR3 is TGTGCCAGTGGCCCCAGGGCATCCCAAGAGACCCAGTACTTC.

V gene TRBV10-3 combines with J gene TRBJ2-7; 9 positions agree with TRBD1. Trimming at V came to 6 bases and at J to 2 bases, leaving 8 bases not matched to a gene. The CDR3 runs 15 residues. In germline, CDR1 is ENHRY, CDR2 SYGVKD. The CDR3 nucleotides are TGTGCCATCAGGGTAACAGGGGGCGCTGCCTACGAGCAGTACTTC. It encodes CAIRVTGGAAYEQYF.

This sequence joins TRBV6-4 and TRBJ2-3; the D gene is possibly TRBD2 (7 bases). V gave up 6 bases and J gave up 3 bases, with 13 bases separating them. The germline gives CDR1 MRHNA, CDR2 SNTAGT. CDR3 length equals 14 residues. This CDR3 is CASSEGGDTDTQYF. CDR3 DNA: TGTGCCAGCAGCGAAGGGGGGGATACAGATACGCAGTATTTT.

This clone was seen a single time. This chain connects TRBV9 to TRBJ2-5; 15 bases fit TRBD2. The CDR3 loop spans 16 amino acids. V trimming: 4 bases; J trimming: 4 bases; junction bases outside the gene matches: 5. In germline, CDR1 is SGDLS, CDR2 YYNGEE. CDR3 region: CASSSGLAGGGETQYF. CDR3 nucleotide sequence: TGTGCCAGCAGCTCCGGACTAGCGGGGGGGGGAGAGACCCAGTACTTC.

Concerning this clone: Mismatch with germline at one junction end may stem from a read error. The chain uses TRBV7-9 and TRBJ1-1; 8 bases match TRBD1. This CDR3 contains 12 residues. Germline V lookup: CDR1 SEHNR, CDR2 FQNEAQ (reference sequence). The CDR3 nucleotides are TGTGCCTGCAGGGACAGGTACACTGAAGCTTTCTTT. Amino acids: CACRDRYTEAFF.

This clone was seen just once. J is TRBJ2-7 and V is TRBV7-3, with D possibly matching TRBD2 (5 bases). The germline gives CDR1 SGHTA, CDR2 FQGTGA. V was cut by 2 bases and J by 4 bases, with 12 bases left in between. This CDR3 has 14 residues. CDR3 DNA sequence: TGTGCCAGCAGCTTAGAGGGCGGCCATTACGAGCAGTACTTC. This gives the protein CASSLEGGHYEQYF.

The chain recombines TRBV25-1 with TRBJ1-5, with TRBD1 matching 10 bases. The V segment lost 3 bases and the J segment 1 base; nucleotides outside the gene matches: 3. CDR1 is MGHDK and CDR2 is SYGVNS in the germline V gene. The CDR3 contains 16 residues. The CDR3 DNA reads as TGTGCCAGCAGTGATTCGGGACAGGGGAGCAATCAGCCCCAGCATTTT. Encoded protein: CASSDSGQGSNQPQHF.

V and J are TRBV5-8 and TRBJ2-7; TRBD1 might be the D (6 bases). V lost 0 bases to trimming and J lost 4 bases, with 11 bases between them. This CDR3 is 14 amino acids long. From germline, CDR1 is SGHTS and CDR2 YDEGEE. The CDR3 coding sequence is TGTGCCAGCAGCTTGGGCGGACAGCCATACGAGCAGTACTTC. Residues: CASSLGGQPYEQYF.

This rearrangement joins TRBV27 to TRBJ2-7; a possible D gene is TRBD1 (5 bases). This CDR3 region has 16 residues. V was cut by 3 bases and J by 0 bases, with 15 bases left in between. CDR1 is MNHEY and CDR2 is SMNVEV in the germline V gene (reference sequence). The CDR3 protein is CASSLGPELSSYEQYF. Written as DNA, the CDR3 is TGTGCCAGCAGTTTGGGGCCCGAGCTCAGCTCCTACGAGCAGTACTTC.

DNA of the CDR3: TGTGCCAGCAGTTTTCCCCCCCCAAACTATGGCTACACCTTC. It is translated as CASSFPPPNYGYTF. The chain carries TRBV28 and TRBJ1-2; no firm D call. V was clipped by 3 bases and J by 2 bases, with 10 bases between them. Germline V gives CDR1 MDHEN, CDR2 SYDVKM. The CDR3 sequence is 14 residues long.

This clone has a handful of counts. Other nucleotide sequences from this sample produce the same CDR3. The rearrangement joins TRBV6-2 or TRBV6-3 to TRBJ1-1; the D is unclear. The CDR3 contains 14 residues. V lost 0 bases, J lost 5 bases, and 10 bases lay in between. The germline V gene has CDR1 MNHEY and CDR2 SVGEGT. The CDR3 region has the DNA TGTGCCAGCAGTTACTCGGAGGGCAGTACTGAAGCTTTCTTT. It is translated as CASSYSEGSTEAFF.

The CDR3 reads CATSRGQDPEAFF. The DNA for the CDR3 is TGTGCCACCAGCAGAGGGCAGGATCCTGAAGCTTTCTTT. The V call is TRBV15, the J call TRBJ1-1, with unresolved D. V was cut by 1 base and J by 6 bases, with 9 bases left in between. The germline gives CDR1 LNHNV, CDR2 YYDKDF (reference sequence). CDR3 size: 13 residues.

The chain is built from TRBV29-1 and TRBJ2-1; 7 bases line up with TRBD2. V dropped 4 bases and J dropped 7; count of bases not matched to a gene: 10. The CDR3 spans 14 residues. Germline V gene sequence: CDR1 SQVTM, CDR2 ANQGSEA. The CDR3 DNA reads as TGCAGCGTTGGGGTGGCGGGAGATGGGAATGAGCAGTTCTTC. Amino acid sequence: CSVGVAGDGNEQFF.

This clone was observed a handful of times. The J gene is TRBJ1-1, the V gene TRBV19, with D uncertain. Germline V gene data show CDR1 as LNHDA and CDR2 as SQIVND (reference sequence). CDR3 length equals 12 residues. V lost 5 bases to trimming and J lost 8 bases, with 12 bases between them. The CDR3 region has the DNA TGTGCCAGTAGTCTTCGGACGGGGGAAGCTTTCTTT. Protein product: CASSLRTGEAFF.

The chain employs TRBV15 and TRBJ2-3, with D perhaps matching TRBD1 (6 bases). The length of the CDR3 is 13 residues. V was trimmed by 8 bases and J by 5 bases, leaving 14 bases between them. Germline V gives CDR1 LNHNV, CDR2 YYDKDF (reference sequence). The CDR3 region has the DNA TGTGCCACCCAACTGGGGGCAATAGATACGCAGTATTTT. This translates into CATQLGAIDTQYF. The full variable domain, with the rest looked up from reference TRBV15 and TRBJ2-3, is DAMVIQNPRYQVTQFGKPVTLSCSQTLNHNVMYWYQQKSSQAPKLLFHYYDKDFNNEADTPDNFQSRRPNTSFCFLDIRSPGLGDTAMYLCATQLGAIDTQYFGPGTRLTVL.

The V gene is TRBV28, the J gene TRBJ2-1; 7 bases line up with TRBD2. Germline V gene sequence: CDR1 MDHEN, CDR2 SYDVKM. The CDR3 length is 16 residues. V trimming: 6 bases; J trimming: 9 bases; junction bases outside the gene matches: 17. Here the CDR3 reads CASSEVMRENTREQFF. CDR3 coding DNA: TGTGCCAGCAGCGAGGTGATGCGGGAGAACACCCGTGAGCAGTTCTTC.

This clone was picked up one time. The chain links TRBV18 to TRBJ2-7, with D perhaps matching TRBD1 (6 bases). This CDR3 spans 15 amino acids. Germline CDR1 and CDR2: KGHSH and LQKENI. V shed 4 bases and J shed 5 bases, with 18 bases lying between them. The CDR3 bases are TGTGCCAGCTCACACGAACAGGGCCGTGGCCACGAGCAGTACTTC. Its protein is CASSHEQGRGHEQYF.

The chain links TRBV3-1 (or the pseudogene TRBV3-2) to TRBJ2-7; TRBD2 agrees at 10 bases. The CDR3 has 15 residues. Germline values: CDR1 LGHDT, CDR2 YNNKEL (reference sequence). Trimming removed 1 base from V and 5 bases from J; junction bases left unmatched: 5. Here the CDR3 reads CASSQVTSGYHEQYF. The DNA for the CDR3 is TGTGCCAGCAGCCAAGTGACTAGCGGGTACCACGAGCAGTACTTC.

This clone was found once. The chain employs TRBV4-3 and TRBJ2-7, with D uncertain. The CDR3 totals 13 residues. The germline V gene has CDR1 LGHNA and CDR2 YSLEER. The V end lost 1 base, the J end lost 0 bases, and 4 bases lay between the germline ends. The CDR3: CASSQAGSYEQYF. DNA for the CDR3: TGCGCCAGCAGCCAAGCCGGCTCCTACGAGCAGTACTTC.

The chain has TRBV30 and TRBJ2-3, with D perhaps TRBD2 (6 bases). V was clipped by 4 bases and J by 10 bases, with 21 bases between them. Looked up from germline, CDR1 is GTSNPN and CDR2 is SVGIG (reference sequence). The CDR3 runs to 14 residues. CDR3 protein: CAWTPSFARGAQYF. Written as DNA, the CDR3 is TGTGCCTGGACCCCATCCTTCGCCCGCGGGGCGCAGTATTTT.

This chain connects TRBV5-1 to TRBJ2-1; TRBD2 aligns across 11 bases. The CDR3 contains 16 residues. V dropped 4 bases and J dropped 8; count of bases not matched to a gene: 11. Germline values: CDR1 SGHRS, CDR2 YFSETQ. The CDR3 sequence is CASSRGLAGAPHEQFF. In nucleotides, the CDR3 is TGCGCCAGCAGCCGAGGACTAGCGGGTGCCCCCCATGAGCAGTTCTTC.

The CDR3 protein is CASSQKAGDSYNEQFF. CDR3 DNA: TGCGCCAGCAGTCAAAAAGCGGGAGACTCCTACAATGAGCAGTTCTTC. This chain uses TRBV23-1 with TRBJ2-1, with 8 bases matching TRBD2. TRBV23-1 is labeled an ORF, and its function is uncertain. V lost 2 bases to trimming and J lost 0 bases; unmatched junction nucleotides: 3. This CDR3 has 16 amino acids.

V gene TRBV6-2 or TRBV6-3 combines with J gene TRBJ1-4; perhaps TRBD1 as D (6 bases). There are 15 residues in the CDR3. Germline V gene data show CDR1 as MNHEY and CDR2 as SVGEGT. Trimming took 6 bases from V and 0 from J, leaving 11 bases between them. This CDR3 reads CASSPDSATNEKLFF. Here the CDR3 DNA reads TGTGCCAGCAGCCCGGACAGCGCAACTAATGAAAAACTGTTTTTT.